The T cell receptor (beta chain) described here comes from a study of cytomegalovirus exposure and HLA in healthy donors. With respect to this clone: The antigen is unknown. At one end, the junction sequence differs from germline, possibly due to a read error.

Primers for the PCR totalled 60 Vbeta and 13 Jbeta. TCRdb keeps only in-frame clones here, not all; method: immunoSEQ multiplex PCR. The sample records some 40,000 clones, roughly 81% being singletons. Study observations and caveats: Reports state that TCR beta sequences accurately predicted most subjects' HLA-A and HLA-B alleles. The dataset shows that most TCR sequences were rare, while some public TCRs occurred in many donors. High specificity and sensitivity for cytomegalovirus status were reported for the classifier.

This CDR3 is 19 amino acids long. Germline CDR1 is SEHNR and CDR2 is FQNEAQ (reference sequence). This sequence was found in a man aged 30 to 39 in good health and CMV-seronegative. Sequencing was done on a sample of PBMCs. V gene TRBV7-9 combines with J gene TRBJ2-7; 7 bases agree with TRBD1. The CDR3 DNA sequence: TGTTCCAGCAGCCAGGGACAGAGCCCTGCCTTGGCTCCATACTACGAGCAGTACTTC. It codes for CSSSQGQSPALAPYYEQYF.